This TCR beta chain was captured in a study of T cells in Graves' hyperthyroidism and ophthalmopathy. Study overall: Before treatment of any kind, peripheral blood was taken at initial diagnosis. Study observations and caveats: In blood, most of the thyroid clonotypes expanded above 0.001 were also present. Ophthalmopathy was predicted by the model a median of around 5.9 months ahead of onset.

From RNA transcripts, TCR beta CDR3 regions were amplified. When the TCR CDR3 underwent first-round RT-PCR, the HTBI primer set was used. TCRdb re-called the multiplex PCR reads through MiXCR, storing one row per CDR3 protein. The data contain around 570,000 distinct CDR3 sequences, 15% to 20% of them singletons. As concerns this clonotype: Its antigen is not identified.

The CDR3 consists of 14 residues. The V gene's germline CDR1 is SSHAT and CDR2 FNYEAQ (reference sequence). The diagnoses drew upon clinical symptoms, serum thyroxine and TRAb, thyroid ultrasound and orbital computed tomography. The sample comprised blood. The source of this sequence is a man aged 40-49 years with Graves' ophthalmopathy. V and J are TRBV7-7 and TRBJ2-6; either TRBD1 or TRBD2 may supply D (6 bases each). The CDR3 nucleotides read TGTGCTATATCATGGGGGGCGCACGCCAACGTCCTGACTTTC. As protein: CAISWGAHANVLTF.